The 2 T cell receptor beta chains presented below share a single source sample, sequenced in a study of blood T cells in healthy people across ages. Alongside a J-beta primer mix, a sample-barcoded 5' primer served in a second PCR lasting about 7 to 12 cycles. TCRdb reprocessed the 5' RACE reads with MiXCR, giving one entry per CDR3 protein. This sample yields approximately 1.5 million distinct CDR3 sequences, of which under 55% are seen a single time; roughly 3.7% belongs to the top ten. What was sequenced was blood. The receptors were gathered from a woman aged 18-30 years in good health.

The gene calls are TRBV9 and TRBJ1-2; tentative D call: TRBD1 (6 bases). CDR1 and CDR2 from the germline V gene are SGDLS and YYNGEE. V was shortened by 3 bases and J by 0 bases, with 24 bases between the two germline ends. The CDR3 has 19 residues. CDR3 sequence reads: CASSAAPGDTLWTNYGYTF. The CDR3 coding sequence is TGTGCCAGCAGCGCAGCCCCAGGGGACACACTCTGGACTAACTATGGCTACACCTTC.

V gene TRBV4-1 combines with J gene TRBJ2-7; a possible D gene is TRBD1 (6 bases). Germline V gene sequence: CDR1 MGHRA, CDR2 YSYEKL. Deletions cut 4 bases from V and 7 bases from J, with 26 bases between. CDR3 length: 17 residues. The CDR3 nucleotides are TGCGCCAGCAGCCGCACGAGTGTTGAGACCCTTAGGGGGGAGCAGTACTTC. This sequence encodes CASSRTSVETLRGEQYF.